The sequence of this T cell receptor beta chain was determined in a study of T-cell memory formation after mild COVID-19. The overall study: TCR clusters showed largely donor specificity.

TCRdb analysed the 5' RACE reads with MiXCR anew, one entry per CDR3 protein. Of 100,000 to 150,000 distinct CDR3 sequences listed, roughly 6% are singletons. Findings and limits, study-wide: Contracting clones, day 15 to 85, had balanced CD4/CD8, and later expanders favored CD4+.

On this clonotype itself: Its antigen is still unknown.

There are 15 residues in the CDR3. Trimming took 1 base from V and 4 from J; bases not matched to a gene: 1. The rearrangement links TRBV12-3 or TRBV12-4 to TRBJ2-2; 9 nucleotides agree with TRBD2. This TCR derives from an adult woman who had mild COVID-19 (a few samples of this study predate the infection). Cell type and time point are not known. The specimen was PBMCs or a T cell subset sorted from them (not recorded which). The CDR3 nucleotides are TGTGCCAGCAGTTTAGGTAGCGGGAGCACCGGGGAGCTGTTTTTT. Its translation: CASSLGSGSTGELFF.